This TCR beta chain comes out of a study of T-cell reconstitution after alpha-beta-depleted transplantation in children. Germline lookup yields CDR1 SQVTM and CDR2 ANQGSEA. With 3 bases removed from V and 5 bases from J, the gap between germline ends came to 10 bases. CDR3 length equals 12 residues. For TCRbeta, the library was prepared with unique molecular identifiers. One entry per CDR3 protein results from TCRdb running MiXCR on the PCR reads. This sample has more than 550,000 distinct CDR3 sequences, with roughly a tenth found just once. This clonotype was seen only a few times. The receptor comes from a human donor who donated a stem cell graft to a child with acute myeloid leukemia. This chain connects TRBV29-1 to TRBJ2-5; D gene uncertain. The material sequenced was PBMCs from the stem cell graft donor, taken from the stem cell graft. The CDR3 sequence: CSVDITPETQYF. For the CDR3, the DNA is TGCAGCGTTGATATCACTCCGGAGACCCAGTACTTC.